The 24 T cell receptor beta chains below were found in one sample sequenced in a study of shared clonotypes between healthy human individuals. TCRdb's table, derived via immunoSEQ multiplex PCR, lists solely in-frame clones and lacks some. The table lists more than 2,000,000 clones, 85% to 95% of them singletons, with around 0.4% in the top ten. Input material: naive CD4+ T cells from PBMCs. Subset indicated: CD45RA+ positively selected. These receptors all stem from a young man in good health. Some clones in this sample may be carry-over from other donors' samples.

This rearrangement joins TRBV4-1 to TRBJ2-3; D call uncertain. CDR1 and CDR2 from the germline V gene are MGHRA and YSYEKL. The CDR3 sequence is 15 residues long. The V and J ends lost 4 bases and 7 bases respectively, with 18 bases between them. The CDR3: CASSLVSDRVNTQYF. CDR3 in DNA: TGCGCCAGCAGCCTAGTAAGCGACCGGGTGAATACGCAGTATTTT.

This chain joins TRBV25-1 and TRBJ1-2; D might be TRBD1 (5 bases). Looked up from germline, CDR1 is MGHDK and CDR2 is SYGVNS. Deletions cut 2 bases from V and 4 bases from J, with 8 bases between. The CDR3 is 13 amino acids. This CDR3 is CASSEPQGYGYTF. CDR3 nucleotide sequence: TGTGCCAGCAGTGAACCTCAGGGCTATGGCTACACCTTC.

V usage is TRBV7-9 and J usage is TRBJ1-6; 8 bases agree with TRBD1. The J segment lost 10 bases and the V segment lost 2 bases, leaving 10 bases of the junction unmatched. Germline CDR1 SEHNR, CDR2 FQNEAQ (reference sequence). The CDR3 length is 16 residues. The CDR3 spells CASSLIRGQGSSPLHF. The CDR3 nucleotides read TGTGCCAGCAGCTTAATCCGAGGACAGGGTAGCTCACCCCTCCACTTT.

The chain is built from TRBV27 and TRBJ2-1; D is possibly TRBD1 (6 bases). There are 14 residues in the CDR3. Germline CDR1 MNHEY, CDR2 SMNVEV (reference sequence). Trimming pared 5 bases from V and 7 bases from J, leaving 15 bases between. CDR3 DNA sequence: TGTGCCAGCAGTCCACAGGGTGGCGGGAATGAGCAGTTCTTC. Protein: CASSPQGGGNEQFF.

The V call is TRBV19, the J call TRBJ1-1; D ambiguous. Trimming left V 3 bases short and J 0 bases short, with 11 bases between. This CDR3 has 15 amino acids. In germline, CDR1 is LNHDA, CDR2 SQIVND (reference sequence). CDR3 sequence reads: CASSILSSMNTEAFF. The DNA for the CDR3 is TGTGCCAGTAGTATTCTTAGCAGCATGAACACTGAAGCTTTCTTT. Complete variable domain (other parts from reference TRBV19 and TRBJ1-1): DGGITQSPKYLFRKEGQNVTLSCEQNLNHDAMYWYRQDPGQGLRLIYYSQIVNDFQKGDIAEGYSVSREKKESFPLTVTSAQKNPTAFYLCASSILSSMNTEAFFGQGTRLTVV.

This CDR3 reads CASSLASGYSYEQYF. The CDR3 DNA sequence: TGTGCCAGCAGCTTAGCTAGCGGATACTCCTACGAGCAGTACTTC. This chain joins TRBV7-9 and TRBJ2-7; D is perhaps TRBD2 (6 bases). V shed 0 bases and J shed 0 bases, with 9 bases lying between them. This CDR3 is 15 amino acids long. CDR1 is SEHNR and CDR2 is FQNEAQ in the germline V gene (reference sequence).

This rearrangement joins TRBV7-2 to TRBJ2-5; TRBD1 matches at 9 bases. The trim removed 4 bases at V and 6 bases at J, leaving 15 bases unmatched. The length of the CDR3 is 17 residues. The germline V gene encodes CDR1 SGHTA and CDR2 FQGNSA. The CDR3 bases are TGTGCCAGCAGCTCCGCTACCCCCGGGACAGGGTGGCAGACCCAGTACTTC. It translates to CASSSATPGTGWQTQYF.

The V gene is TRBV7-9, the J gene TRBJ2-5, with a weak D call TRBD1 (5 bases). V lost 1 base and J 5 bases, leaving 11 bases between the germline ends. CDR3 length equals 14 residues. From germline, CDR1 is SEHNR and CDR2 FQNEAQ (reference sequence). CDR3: CASSLVPGLETQYF. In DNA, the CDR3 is TGTGCCAGCAGCTTAGTCCCAGGGTTGGAGACCCAGTACTTC.

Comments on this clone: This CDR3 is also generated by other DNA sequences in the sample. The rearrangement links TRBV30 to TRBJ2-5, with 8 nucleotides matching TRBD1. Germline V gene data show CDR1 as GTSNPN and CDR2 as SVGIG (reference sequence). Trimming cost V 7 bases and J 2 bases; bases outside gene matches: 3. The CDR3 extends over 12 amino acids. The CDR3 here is CAYDRGQETQYF. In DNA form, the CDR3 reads TGTGCCTACGACAGGGGACAAGAGACCCAGTACTTC.

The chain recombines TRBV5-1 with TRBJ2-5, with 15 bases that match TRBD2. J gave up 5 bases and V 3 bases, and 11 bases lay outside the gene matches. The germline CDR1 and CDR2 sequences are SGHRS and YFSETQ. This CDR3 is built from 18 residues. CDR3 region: CASSSRTSGRGGTETQYF. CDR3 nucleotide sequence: TGCGCCAGCAGCTCGAGGACTAGCGGGAGGGGGGGTACGGAGACCCAGTACTTC.

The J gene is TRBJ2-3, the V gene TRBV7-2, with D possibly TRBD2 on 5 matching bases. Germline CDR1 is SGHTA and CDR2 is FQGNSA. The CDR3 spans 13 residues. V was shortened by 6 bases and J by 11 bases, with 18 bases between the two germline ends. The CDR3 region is CASRLLKGGGQYF. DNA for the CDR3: TGTGCCAGCAGGTTGCTGAAAGGAGGTGGGCAGTATTTT. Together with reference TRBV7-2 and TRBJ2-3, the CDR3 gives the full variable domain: GAGVSQSPSNKVTEKGKDVELRCDPISGHTALYWYRQSLGQGLEFLIYFQGNSAPDKSGLPSDRFSAERTGGSVSTLTIQRTQQEDSAVYLCASRLLKGGGQYFGPGTRLTVL.

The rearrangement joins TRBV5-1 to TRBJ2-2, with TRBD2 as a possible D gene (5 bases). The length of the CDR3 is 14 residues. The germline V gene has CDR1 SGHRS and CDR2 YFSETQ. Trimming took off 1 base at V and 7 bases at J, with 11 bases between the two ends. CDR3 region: CASSLHPSGGELFF. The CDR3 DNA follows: TGCGCCAGCAGCTTGCATCCGAGCGGCGGGGAGCTGTTTTTT.

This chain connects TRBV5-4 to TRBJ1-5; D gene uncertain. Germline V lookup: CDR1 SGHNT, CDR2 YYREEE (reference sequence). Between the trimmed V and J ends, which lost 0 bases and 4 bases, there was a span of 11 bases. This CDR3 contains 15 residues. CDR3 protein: CASSLEPNQNQPQHF. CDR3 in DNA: TGTGCCAGCAGCTTGGAACCCAATCAAAATCAGCCCCAGCATTTT.

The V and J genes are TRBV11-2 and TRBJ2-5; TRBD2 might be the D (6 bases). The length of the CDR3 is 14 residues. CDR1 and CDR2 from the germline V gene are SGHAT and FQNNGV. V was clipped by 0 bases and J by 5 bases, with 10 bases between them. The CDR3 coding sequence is TGTGCCAGCAGCTTAGATGCGGGGAGGGAGACCCAGTACTTC. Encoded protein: CASSLDAGRETQYF.

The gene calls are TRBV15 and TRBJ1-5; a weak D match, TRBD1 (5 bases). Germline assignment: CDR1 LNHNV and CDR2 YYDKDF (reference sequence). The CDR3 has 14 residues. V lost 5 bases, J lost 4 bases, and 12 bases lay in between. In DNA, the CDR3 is TGTGCCACCAGCGCGCCAGGGTGGAATCAGCCCCAGCATTTT. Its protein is CATSAPGWNQPQHF.

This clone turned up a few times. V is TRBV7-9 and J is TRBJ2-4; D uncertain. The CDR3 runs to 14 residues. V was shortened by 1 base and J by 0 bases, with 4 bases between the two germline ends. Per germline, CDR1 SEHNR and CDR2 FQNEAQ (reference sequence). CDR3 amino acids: CASSLGLAKNIQYF. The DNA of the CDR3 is TGTGCCAGCAGCTTAGGACTAGCCAAAAACATTCAGTACTTC.

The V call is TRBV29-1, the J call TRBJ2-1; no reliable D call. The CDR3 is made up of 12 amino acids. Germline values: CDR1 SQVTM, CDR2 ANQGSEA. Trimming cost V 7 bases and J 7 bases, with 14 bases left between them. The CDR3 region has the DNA TGCAGCGCCCTCCCCTGGGCGAATGAGCAGTTCTTC. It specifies CSALPWANEQFF.

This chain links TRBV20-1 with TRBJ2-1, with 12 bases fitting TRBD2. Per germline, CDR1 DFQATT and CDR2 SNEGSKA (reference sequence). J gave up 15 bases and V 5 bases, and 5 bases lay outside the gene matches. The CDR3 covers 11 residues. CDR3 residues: CSAVLAGGWFF. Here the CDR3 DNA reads TGCAGTGCTGTCCTAGCGGGGGGGTGGTTCTTC.

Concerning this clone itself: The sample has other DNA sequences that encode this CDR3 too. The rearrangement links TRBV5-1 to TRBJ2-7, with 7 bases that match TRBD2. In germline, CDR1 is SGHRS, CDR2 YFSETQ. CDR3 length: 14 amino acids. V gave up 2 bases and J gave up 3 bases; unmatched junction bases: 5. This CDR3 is CASSFASGDYEQYF. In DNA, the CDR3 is TGCGCCAGCAGCTTTGCAAGCGGGGACTACGAGCAGTACTTC.

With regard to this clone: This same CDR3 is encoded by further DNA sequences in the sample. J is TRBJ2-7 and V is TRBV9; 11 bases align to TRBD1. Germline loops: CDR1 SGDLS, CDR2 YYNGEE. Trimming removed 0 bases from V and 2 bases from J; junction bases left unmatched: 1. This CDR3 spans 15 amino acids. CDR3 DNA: TGTGCCAGCAGCGTAGGGGGACAGGGGGCCTACGAGCAGTACTTC. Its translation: CASSVGGQGAYEQYF.

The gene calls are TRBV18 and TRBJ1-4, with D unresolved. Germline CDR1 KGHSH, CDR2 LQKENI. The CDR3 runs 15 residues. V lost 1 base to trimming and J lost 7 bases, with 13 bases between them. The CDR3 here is CASSPHSGPTEKLFF. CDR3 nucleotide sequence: TGTGCCAGCTCACCACACTCGGGCCCGACTGAAAAACTGTTTTTT.

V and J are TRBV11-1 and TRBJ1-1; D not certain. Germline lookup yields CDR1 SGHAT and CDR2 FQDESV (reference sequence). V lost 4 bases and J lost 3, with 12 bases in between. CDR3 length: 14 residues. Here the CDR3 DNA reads TGTGCCAGCAGCTCTTATGGGTCTGACACTGAAGCTTTCTTT. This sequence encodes CASSSYGSDTEAFF.

CDR3 sequence (DNA): TGTGCCAGCAGCTCCAGGGATCTGAACACTGAAGCTTTCTTT. This codes for CASSSRDLNTEAFF. V and J are TRBV5-4 and TRBJ1-1; maybe TRBD1 (5 bases). With 3 bases removed from V and 0 bases from J, the gap between germline ends came to 9 bases. The CDR3 covers 14 residues. Germline assignment: CDR1 SGHNT and CDR2 YYREEE (reference sequence).

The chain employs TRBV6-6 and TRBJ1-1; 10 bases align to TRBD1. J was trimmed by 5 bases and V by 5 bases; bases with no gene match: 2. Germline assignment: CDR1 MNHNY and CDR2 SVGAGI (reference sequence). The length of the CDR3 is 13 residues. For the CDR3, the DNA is TGTGCCAGCAGTCGACAGGGGGCAACTGAAGCTTTCTTT. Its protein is CASSRQGATEAFF.